This TCR beta chain was recorded in a study of somatic mutations in cytotoxic T cells in rheumatoid arthritis. Looked up from germline, CDR1 is GTSNPN and CDR2 is SVGIG (reference sequence). The CDR3 is 15 amino acids. V was trimmed by 3 bases and J by 4 bases, leaving 15 bases between them. With respect to this clone: Its cognate antigen is unknown.

Findings and caveats of the study: No multiple-comparison adjustment was applied to the slight TRBV07 underrepresentation in rheumatoid arthritis patients.

The method was immunoSEQ multiplex PCR; TCRdb's version includes in-frame clones alone and lacks a portion of them. Here the sample spans 15,000 to 20,000 clones, roughly four fifths being singletons. The TCR comes from a man aged 18 to 35 with rheumatoid arthritis. The sequenced material came from CD8+ T cells sorted from blood. This chain joins TRBV30 and TRBJ2-2; possibly TRBD1 for D (7 bases). The CDR3 nucleotides read TGTGCCTGGAGGCGGGACAGCATGTTCACCGGGGAGCTGTTTTTT. Translation: CAWRRDSMFTGELFF.